The rows below give T cell receptor beta chains drawn from one sample of a study of blood T cell repertoires in COVID-19. Only in-frame clones appear in the TCRdb table, and some are missing; sequencing was by immunoSEQ multiplex PCR. The table has 390,000 or so clones, nearly 90% seen once. The sequenced material came from peripheral blood. The receptors were sampled from a man aged 18-30 years with active or convalescent COVID-19. CDR3s include the opening cysteine and the closing phenylalanine or tryptophan. A D gene is named only where the DNA matches it firmly. Size is stated for part of the rows, as once, few or many counts, or as a class when the clone is expanded.

D	J	V	size	CDR3	DNA
.	TRBJ1-2	TRBV19	.	CASTFIRPDGGVNYGYTF	TGTGCCAGTACCTTTATCCGGCCGGATGGAGGGGTCAACTATGGCTACACCTTC
.	TRBJ1-1	TRBV4-2	.	CASSQGVNTEAFF	TGTGCCAGCAGCCAAGGAGTGAACACTGAAGCTTTCTTT
.	TRBJ2-7	TRBV2	.	CASSDLGQGGREQYF	TGTGCCAGCAGTGATCTGGGGCAGGGGGGTCGCGAGCAGTACTTC
TRBD1	TRBJ2-7	TRBV7-8	.	CASSSPQGGQYF	TGTGCCAGCAGCTCACCACAGGGGGGGCAGTACTTC
.	TRBJ2-3	TRBV2	.	CASSRWWGRSTDTQYF	TGTGCCAGCAGCCGATGGTGGGGGCGCAGCACAGATACGCAGTATTTT
TRBD2	TRBJ2-3	TRBV7-9	.	CASSPRLAGGPTPQYF	TGTGCCAGCAGCCCCCGACTAGCGGGAGGCCCCACGCCGCAGTATTTT
.	TRBJ1-4	TRBV28	.	CASSGQGIGVNEKLFF	TGTGCCAGCAGTGGGCAGGGTATTGGTGTTAATGAAAAACTGTTTTTT
.	TRBJ1-1	TRBV27	.	CASSPRRRAEAFF	TGTGCCAGCAGTCCTAGAAGGAGGGCTGAAGCTTTCTTT
.	TRBJ2-1	TRBV14	.	CASSPITETRQFF	TGTGCCAGCAGCCCAATTACCGAGACTCGACAGTTCTTC
.	TRBJ1-5	TRBV11-2	.	CASSRWGVSQPQHF	TGTGCCAGCAGCCGGTGGGGGGTGAGTCAGCCCCAGCATTTT
.	TRBJ2-4	TRBV6-5	.	CASSYSPGSDIQYF	TGTGCCAGCAGTTACTCTCCAGGGTCAGACATTCAGTACTTC
.	TRBJ2-5	TRBV5-1	once	CASSLGVKETQYF	TGCGCCAGCAGCTTGGGCGTAAAAGAGACCCAGTACTTC
.	TRBJ1-2	TRBV28	.	CASSRSSRGGYTF	TGTGCCAGCAGTCGCTCCTCCAGGGGCGGCTACACCTTC
.	TRBJ2-7	TRBV3-1/TRBV3-2	.	CASSRARGNEQYF	TGTGCCAGCAGCCGAGCTCGGGGGAACGAGCAGTACTTC
.	TRBJ2-7	TRBV6-6	.	CASSSQGNWEQYF	TGTGCCAGCAGTTCGCAGGGTAACTGGGAGCAGTACTTC
TRBD1	TRBJ1-2	TRBV6-2/TRBV6-3	.	CASSDSGTGGLIYGYTF	TGTGCCAGCAGTGACTCCGGGACAGGGGGGTTGATCTATGGCTACACCTTC
.	TRBJ2-7	TRBV27	.	CASSFTGAGYEQYF	TGTGCCAGCAGTTTCACAGGGGCGGGGTACGAGCAGTACTTC